This T cell receptor beta chain is from a study of CD8 T cells in ankylosing spondylitis (dated by TCRdb to 2016 to 2017). Broadly, across the study: The study profiled T cell receptor beta repertoires in healthy donors and ankylosing spondylitis patients to find disease-linked TCR variants. The whole study cohort included 85 to 120 healthy donors and 25 ankylosing spondylitis patients. Samples of peripheral blood were taken, and for ankylosing spondylitis patients, synovial fluid was collected as well.

V has 5 bases trimmed and J has 0 bases trimmed; junction bases matching no gene number 6. From the cysteine through the phenylalanine, the CDR3 covers 16 amino acids. The read is trimmed to its CDR3 DNA, 48 bases read in frame from base 1. According to the germline V gene (reference sequence), CDR1 reads MNHNY and CDR2 reads SVGAGI. This clonotype was seen repeatedly, ten times or more. It has no known antigen specificity. No per-base quality is available; no much larger clone lies one base away. Instrument used: Illumina MiSeq. Quantitative 5'-RACE with molecular barcodes was the method used to prepare the TCR beta libraries. Concerning the study's data processing: A new computational method, built on a probabilistic model of VDJ rearrangement, was used to identify disease-linked TCR variants. Through fastp at Q25 and MiXCR, TCRdb rebuilt clones from the public reads, retaining in-frame beta chains. CDR3 protein sequences are deduplicated, and each keeps its most common genes and DNA. In this record, the V and J calls reflect TCRdb's handling and not the investigators' own analysis. For this sample the table gives under 30,000 distinct CDR3 sequences, of which 10% to 15% were detected only once. The top ten hold 30% to 35% of the sample.

General conclusions and limits of the study: Significant enrichment of the disease-linked clones was reported in matched synovial fluid samples from ankylosing spondylitis patients. In peripheral blood, the disease-linked clones were found at relatively low frequencies and had a CD8+ phenotype. Blood from ankylosing spondylitis patients appeared to be characterized by a TCR beta motif made up of seven or eight highly homologous amino acid variants. Some motif variants had previously been reported in the synovial fluid and blood of reactive arthritis patients, which suggests shared mechanisms of disease initiation.

This chain is built from TRBV6-6 and TRBJ2-1; TRBD2 aligns with 8 central bases. This receptor was obtained from a male donor with ankylosing spondylitis or in good health (not recorded which). The material sequenced was blood. This receptor carries the CDR3 CASSDSGTSSYNEQFF. In nucleotides, the sequence is TGTGCCAGCAGTGATAGCGGGACAAGCTCCTACAATGAGCAGTTCTTC.